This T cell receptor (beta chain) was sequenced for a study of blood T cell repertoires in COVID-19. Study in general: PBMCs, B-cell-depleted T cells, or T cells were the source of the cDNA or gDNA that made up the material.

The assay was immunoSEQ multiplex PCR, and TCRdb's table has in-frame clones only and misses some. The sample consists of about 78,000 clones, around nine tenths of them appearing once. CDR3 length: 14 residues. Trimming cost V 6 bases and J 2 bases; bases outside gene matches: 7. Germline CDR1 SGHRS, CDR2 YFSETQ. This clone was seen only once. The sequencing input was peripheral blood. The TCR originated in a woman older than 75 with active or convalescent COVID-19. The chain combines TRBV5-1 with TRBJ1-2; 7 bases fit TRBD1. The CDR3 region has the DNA TGCGCCAGCAAGAAGGGACAGCAAAACTATGGCTACACCTTC. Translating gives CASKKGQQNYGYTF.